What follows are 20 T cell receptor beta chains derived from one specimen sequenced in a study of T-cell reconstitution after alpha-beta-depleted transplantation in children (TCRdb year 2016). This specimen's treatment or condition label, per the study, means: allogeneic hematopoietic cell transplantation with graft depleted of TCRalphabeta T cells and CD19 B cells. Libraries came from PCR. Sequencing used an Illumina HiSeq 2500. TCR libraries were prepared with molecular barcoding, using unique molecular identifiers to normalize TCRbeta repertoire quantification. Starting from the raw public reads, TCRdb applied fastp trimming at Q25, assembled clones with MiXCR and retained in-frame beta chains. Records with the same CDR3 protein are collapsed into one entry carrying the most frequent genes and DNA. The sample contains around 600,000 distinct CDR3 sequences, 23% of them found a single time. The ten biggest clones cover roughly 15% of the sample.

Sequences were derived from PBMCs, mostly from graft donor cells, sampled 360 days after TCRalphabeta/CD19-depleted stem cell transplant. The receptors stem from a boy younger than two who had a stem cell transplant for acute myeloid leukemia, so the T cells may come from the graft donor.

This clonotype was observed many times. This rearrangement joins TRBV3-1 to TRBJ1-1, with D unresolved. CDR1 LGHDT and CDR2 YNNKEL come from the germline V gene (reference sequence). This CDR3 region has 14 residues. Trimming stripped 4 bases from V and 1 base from J, with 10 bases between. CDR3: CASSRTKRNTEAFF. The CDR3 bases are TGTGCCAGCAGCCGAACAAAAAGGAACACTGAAGCTTTCTTT.

The chain combines TRBV12-3 or TRBV12-4 with TRBJ2-2; D may be TRBD1 or TRBD2 (6 bases each). The CDR3 extends over 16 amino acids. V gave up 1 base and J gave up 7 bases, with 16 bases separating them. CDR3 sequence: CASSLVPGAGNGELFF. DNA of the CDR3: TGTGCCAGCAGTTTAGTCCCGGGGGCGGGAAACGGGGAGCTGTTTTTT.

This sequence joins TRBV7-2 and TRBJ1-3, with a possible D match to TRBD1 (6 bases). With 6 bases removed from V and 0 bases from J, the gap between germline ends came to 12 bases. This CDR3 is 15 amino acids long. Germline CDR1 reads SGHTA; CDR2 reads FQGNSA. This chain's CDR3 is CASSFGGFSGNTIYF. The CDR3 DNA sequence: TGTGCCAGCAGTTTTGGGGGCTTCTCTGGAAACACCATATATTTT.

This clonotype has more than one count but fewer than ten. The chain is built from TRBV25-1 and TRBJ1-1; no definite D call. The V end was cut by 6 bases, the J end by 1 base, with 9 bases between. The CDR3 sequence is 13 residues long. Germline lookup yields CDR1 MGHDK and CDR2 SYGVNS. As DNA, the CDR3 is TGTGCCAGCAGAAGGACGACGAACACTGAAGCTTTCTTT. Protein: CASRRTTNTEAFF.

The chain combines TRBV6-5 with TRBJ1-2, with D hard to call. The CDR3 sequence is 14 residues long. V gave up 0 bases and J gave up 4 bases, with 9 bases separating them. Germline assignment: CDR1 MNHEY and CDR2 SVGAGI. In nucleotides, the CDR3 is TGTGCCAGCAGTTACTCGAGAAACGGCTATGGCTACACCTTC. This gives the protein CASSYSRNGYGYTF.

The chain has TRBV20-1 and TRBJ2-2, with D possibly TRBD2 on 7 matching bases. The CDR3 covers 12 residues. Per germline, CDR1 DFQATT and CDR2 SNEGSKA (reference sequence). Trimming left V 8 bases short and J 7 bases short, with 14 bases between. Here the CDR3 reads CSCRGAGGELFF. The CDR3 DNA reads as TGCAGTTGCCGGGGGGCCGGCGGGGAGCTGTTTTTT.

This clonotype occurred many times. The chain employs TRBV15 and TRBJ2-7; TRBD1 is a possible D gene (5 bases). The ends were cut back, 5 bases at V and 2 bases at J, with 16 bases in the middle. The germline V gene encodes CDR1 LNHNV and CDR2 YYDKDF (reference sequence). There are 15 residues in the CDR3. The CDR3 DNA reads TGTGCCACCAGCGTCCGCAGGGAAGTCGCCTACGAGCAGTACTTC. It specifies CATSVRREVAYEQYF.

The sample holds many counts of this clonotype. The chain employs TRBV29-1 and TRBJ1-1; TRBD1 might be the D (6 bases). This CDR3 has 15 residues. The germline V gene has CDR1 SQVTM and CDR2 ANQGSEA. Trimming cost V 6 bases and J 2 bases, with 19 bases left between them. The CDR3 DNA reads TGCAGCGTAGTCTTGAGGACAGTACTTAACACTGAAGCTTTCTTT. Translated: CSVVLRTVLNTEAFF.

This clonotype was counted a few times. With a much larger clone just one base away, this may be a read error. The V call is TRBV27, the J call TRBJ1-1, with unresolved D. CDR1 and CDR2 from the germline V gene are MNHEY and SMNVEV (reference sequence). V lost 5 bases to trimming and J lost 1 base, with 11 bases between them. The length of the CDR3 is 14 residues. The CDR3 coding sequence is TGTGCCAGCAGTCCCGGACTGGGGAACACTGAAGCTTTCTTT. Protein sequence: CASSPGLGNTEAFF.

This clonotype came up a few times. The chain has TRBV27 and TRBJ2-7, with D possibly being TRBD2 (6 bases). The CDR3 runs to 14 residues. Germline loops: CDR1 MNHEY, CDR2 SMNVEV (reference sequence). Trimming left V 3 bases short and J 4 bases short, with 13 bases between. CDR3 amino acids: CASSFSGEWYEQYF. The CDR3 DNA reads as TGTGCCAGCAGTTTTTCGGGGGAATGGTACGAGCAGTACTTC.

This clonotype was seen at least ten times. V and J are TRBV20-1 and TRBJ2-2; no firm D call. The CDR3 is 12 amino acids. With 5 bases removed from V and 8 bases from J, the gap between germline ends came to 12 bases. Per germline, CDR1 DFQATT and CDR2 SNEGSKA (reference sequence). The CDR3 spells CSAALRRGELFF. In DNA, the CDR3 is TGCAGTGCTGCACTCCGGCGAGGGGAGCTGTTTTTT.

The chain joins TRBV20-1 to TRBJ1-1; 7 bases are a match to TRBD1. Germline CDR1 DFQATT, CDR2 SNEGSKA (reference sequence). After removal of 4 bases from V and 3 bases from J, the junction contained 2 bases not matched to a gene. The CDR3 runs 12 residues. The CDR3 nucleotides read TGCAGTGCTACAGGGGGTGACACTGAAGCTTTCTTT. Its translation is CSATGGDTEAFF.

This clonotype was recorded at least ten times. V usage is TRBV3-1 and J usage is TRBJ2-3, with 8 positions matching TRBD2. This CDR3 is 12 amino acids long. Trimming at V came to 6 bases and at J to 13 bases, leaving 9 bases not matched to a gene. Germline loops: CDR1 LGHDT, CDR2 YNNKEL (reference sequence). The CDR3 DNA is TGTGCCAGCAGTCACGCCGGGACTAGTGAGTATTTT. This codes for CASSHAGTSEYF.

The CDR3 nucleotides read TGTGCCTGGGCCCTACGGACAGGGTCCTTGGTCACTGAAGCTTTCTTT. It translates to CAWALRTGSLVTEAFF. This chain connects TRBV30 to TRBJ1-1; TRBD1 matches 8 bases. Per germline, CDR1 GTSNPN and CDR2 SVGIG (reference sequence). The CDR3 consists of 16 residues. V lost 5 bases, J lost 4 bases, and 15 bases stayed unmatched.

The chain is built from TRBV10-2 and TRBJ1-5; 10 bases line up with TRBD1. The CDR3 length is 17 residues. V lost 4 bases and J lost 0; bases outside the gene matches: 6. Germline loops: CDR1 WSHSY, CDR2 SAAADI. CDR3 in DNA: TGCGCCAGCAGTGGGGGACAGGGGACAATTAGCAATCAGCCCCAGCATTTT. It translates to CASSGGQGTISNQPQHF.

This clonotype was counted ten times or more. J is TRBJ2-7 and V is TRBV5-5, with a weak D call TRBD1 (5 bases). The V end lost 0 bases, the J end lost 1 base, and 14 bases lay between the germline ends. CDR1 is SGHKS, CDR2 YYEKEE, per germline (reference sequence). CDR3 length: 16 residues. CDR3 DNA sequence: TGTGCCAGCAGCTTGGCCTGGTCAGGGATTTCCTACGAGCAGTACTTC. It encodes CASSLAWSGISYEQYF.

This clonotype has only a few counts. J is TRBJ2-5 and V is TRBV20-1, with D possibly matching TRBD1 (5 bases). In germline, CDR1 is DFQATT, CDR2 SNEGSKA (reference sequence). The CDR3 length is 14 residues. V was cut by 3 bases and J by 2 bases, with 13 bases left in between. This chain's CDR3 is CSAREKGYQETQYF. The CDR3 DNA is TGCAGTGCTAGGGAAAAGGGGTATCAAGAGACCCAGTACTTC.

This clonotype has only a few counts. The chain employs TRBV15 and TRBJ2-7, with TRBD1 matching over 8 bases. The CDR3 is made up of 16 amino acids. J was trimmed by 2 bases and V by 1 base; bases with no gene match: 7. Germline V gene sequence: CDR1 LNHNV, CDR2 YYDKDF (reference sequence). The CDR3 bases are TGTGCCACCAGCAGAGCTCGGGGACAGGTTACCTACGAGCAGTACTTC. Amino acids: CATSRARGQVTYEQYF.

This clonotype was picked up a small number of times. The rearrangement links TRBV15 to TRBJ2-5; tentative D call: TRBD2 (6 bases). The length of the CDR3 is 14 residues. Germline CDR1 and CDR2: LNHNV and YYDKDF (reference sequence). V gave up 8 bases and J gave up 5 bases, with 18 bases separating them. The CDR3 bases are TGTGCCACCGAGAGAGGGTTGGCGGGGGAGACCCAGTACTTC. Amino acids: CATERGLAGETQYF.

This clonotype was counted a few times. The chain links TRBV7-9 to TRBJ2-7; D is undetermined. V was pared by 5 bases and J by 1 base, with 6 bases between. Germline-derived CDR1 and CDR2 are SEHNR and FQNEAQ (reference sequence). The length of the CDR3 is 12 residues. CDR3 nucleotides: TGTGCCAGCAGCCATGTGTCCTACGAGCAGTACTTC. Encoded protein: CASSHVSYEQYF.